This TCR beta chain was recorded in a study of T-cell reconstitution after alpha-beta-depleted transplantation in children. Study outcomes and limitations: Several hundred expanded graft clones reportedly supplied alpha-beta T cells about two months after transplant. Newly made T cells mostly supplied T-cell counts and diversity one year after transplant. There were some patients whose high TCRbeta diversity at day 60 came from surviving recipient T cells and thymic progenitors.

A library of TCRbeta sequences, prepared with unique molecular identifiers, was generated. From the PCR reads, TCRdb called clonotypes with MiXCR, one entry per CDR3 protein. The repertoire holds 700,000 to 950,000 distinct CDR3 sequences, with roughly 15% as singletons. Germline V gives CDR1 SQVTM, CDR2 ANQGSEA. Trimming pared 6 bases from V and 5 bases from J, leaving 23 bases between. The length of the CDR3 is 16 residues. This clonotype showed up just a few times. Antigen: not known. The sample was PBMCs, mostly from graft donor cells, taken 360 days after TCRalphabeta/CD19-depleted stem cell transplant. This sequence originates from a male patient aged 10 to 17 who had a stem cell transplant for acute lymphoblastic leukemia, so the T cells may come from the graft donor. V is TRBV29-1 and J is TRBJ2-1; TRBD1 or TRBD2 may be the D gene (5 bases each). CDR3 in amino acids: CSVLRDTRVNHNEQFF. CDR3 sequence (DNA): TGCAGCGTGCTCAGGGATACTAGAGTGAACCACAATGAGCAGTTCTTC.